This TCR beta chain was identified in a study of blood T cell repertoires in COVID-19. How the authors handled the data: Reference gene primer amplification gave estimated nucleated cell counts. Sequenced by immunoSEQ multiplex PCR; TCRdb stores in-frame clones only, minus some. The V and J calls and the clone size are those of that table, but D and trimming were determined from the DNA. The sample lists 100,000 to 150,000 clones; about 89% were seen once. Specimen: peripheral blood. The TCR comes from a woman aged 55 to 70 with acute or convalescent COVID-19.

CDR3 in amino acids: CASSPERGNSPLHF. In DNA, the CDR3 is TGTGCCAGCAGTCCCGAGAGAGGGAATTCACCCCTCCACTTT. The rearrangement joins TRBV27 to TRBJ1-6; D gene unclear. In germline, CDR1 is MNHEY, CDR2 SMNVEV (reference sequence). This CDR3 comprises 14 residues. Trimming pared 5 bases from V and 7 bases from J, leaving 12 bases between.